These 9 T cell receptor beta chains originate from one sample sequenced in a study of regulatory T cells in long-lasting Graves disease. Time point defined: newly diagnosed GD, antithyroid drugs for less than 3 months. TCR sequences were obtained from RNA taken from PBMCs. Construction of TCR beta libraries relied on iRepertoire HTBI primers and on Arm-PCR targeting CDR3 regions. TCRdb redid the calling of the multiplex PCR reads with MiXCR, one entry per CDR3 protein. The data hold approximately 400,000 distinct CDR3 sequences, with 15% observed a single time. The data were also submitted as part of a second study, on T cells in Graves' hyperthyroidism and ophthalmopathy.

The sequenced sample was peripheral blood mononuclear cells (PBMCs), obtained at new diagnosis, from a patient treated with antithyroid drugs. The source of these receptors is a woman in her forties with Graves disease.

V usage is TRBV28 and J usage is TRBJ2-7; 8 bases are shared with TRBD1. The germline CDR1 and CDR2 sequences are MDHEN and SYDVKM. The CDR3 runs to 14 residues. The J segment lost 4 bases and the V segment lost 7 bases, leaving 9 bases of the junction unmatched. The CDR3 nucleotides read TGTGCCAGCAACCCAGGACAGGGACGATACGAGCAGTACTTC. It encodes CASNPGQGRYEQYF.

This clonotype has ten or more counts. The chain links TRBV10-2 to TRBJ1-4; D gene unclear. Trimming pared 8 bases from V and 8 bases from J, leaving 6 bases between. Germline V gene lookup returns CDR1 WSHSY and CDR2 SAAADI. CDR3 size: 10 residues. The CDR3 is CASGGEKLFF. In DNA, the CDR3 is TGCGCCAGCGGAGGGGAAAAACTGTTTTTT.

Comment on this clonotype: A read error may be the cause here, since a much bigger clone is one base away. J is TRBJ2-1 and V is TRBV27; TRBD2 is a possible D gene (6 bases). V was trimmed by 2 bases and J by 3 bases, leaving 20 bases between them. There are 18 residues in the CDR3. From germline, CDR1 is MNHEY and CDR2 SMNVEV (reference sequence). The CDR3 is CASSLRSSGSSYYNEQFF. In DNA, the CDR3 is TGTGCCAGCAGTTTACGGTCCTCCGGGAGCTCCTACTACAATGAGCAGTTCTTC.

The rearrangement joins TRBV6-1 to TRBJ2-2; the match to TRBD2 covers 8 bases. This CDR3 is built from 14 residues. Trimming took 10 bases from V and 6 from J; bases not matched to a gene: 10. CDR1 is MNHNS and CDR2 is SASEGT in the germline V gene. The chain's CDR3 is CATERAGAAGELFF. The CDR3 DNA sequence: TGTGCCACCGAACGAGCGGGAGCAGCCGGGGAGCTGTTTTTT.

This clonotype showed up many times. The rearrangement joins TRBV5-6 to TRBJ2-7; TRBD1 or TRBD2 may be the D gene (6 bases each). Trimming removed 1 base at V and 5 bases at J, with 13 bases between. The CDR3 is made up of 14 amino acids. The V gene's germline CDR1 is SGHDT and CDR2 YYEEEE. Written as DNA, the CDR3 is TGTGCCAGCAGCTTGTGGGGGGCGAGCGACGAGCAGTACTTC. Its translation: CASSLWGASDEQYF.

The chain couples TRBV20-1 to TRBJ1-6, with a tentative D call TRBD1 (6 bases). From germline, CDR1 is DFQATT and CDR2 SNEGSKA (reference sequence). Trimming took 1 base from V and 5 from J, leaving 15 bases between them. The CDR3 has 16 amino acids. The CDR3 nucleotides are TGCAGTGCTAGAGTCCACGGGGACACGGATAATTCACCCCTCCACTTT. Translating gives CSARVHGDTDNSPLHF.

The chain combines TRBV6-5 with TRBJ1-6, with a tentative D call TRBD1 (5 bases). V lost 2 bases and J 7 bases, leaving 9 bases between the germline ends. The germline V gene encodes CDR1 MNHEY and CDR2 SVGAGI. This CDR3 is 14 amino acids long. The CDR3 DNA sequence: TGTGCCAGCAGTTACAGGGGCCCAAATTCACCCCTCCACTTT. Its protein is CASSYRGPNSPLHF.

This clonotype was seen a handful of times. This chain connects TRBV20-1 to TRBJ2-3; TRBD2 matches 12 bases. This CDR3 has 16 amino acids. From germline, CDR1 is DFQATT and CDR2 SNEGSKA (reference sequence). Losses at the gene ends were 5 bases for V and 6 bases for J; bases not matched to a gene: 12. Written as DNA, the CDR3 is TGCAGTGCTCGGACTAGCGGGAATACCGGTGATGATACGCAGTATTTT. Translation: CSARTSGNTGDDTQYF.

V and J are TRBV29-1 and TRBJ2-3; D gene uncertain. The CDR3 runs 12 residues. CDR1 is SQVTM and CDR2 is ANQGSEA in the germline V gene. Trimming removed 2 bases at V and 3 bases at J, with 6 bases between. Here the CDR3 reads CSVELETDTQYF. CDR3 DNA: TGCAGCGTTGAATTGGAGACAGATACGCAGTATTTT.